The entry below gives a single T cell receptor (beta chain) sequence along with its context. What it binds is not known. A 5'RACE template switching approach incorporating UMIs was used to make TCR beta cDNA. After re-calling the 5' RACE reads, TCRdb lists one entry per CDR3 protein, DNA absent. The data include approximately 440,000 distinct CDR3 sequences; the top ten clones carry 1.4% to 1.5%. This sample is drawn from a study of T cells expressing NK-cell markers. About the study: Sorted CD3+CD56+NKG2C+, CD3+CD56+NKG2C- and CD3+CD56-NKG2C+ T cells provided the TCR beta repertoires. Most of the eight sequenced donors were HCMV-seropositive; one was seronegative. Whole-study findings and limits: Of CD8+ T cells, 1.0-7.0% belonged to dominant NKG2C+ clonotypes in five or six donors.

The sample consisted of blood T cells: a sorted CD56 or NKG2C T cell subset, CD4+ or CD8+ T cells, or bulk PBMC T cells (not recorded which). This sequence was found in a woman in her forties or fifties in good health.

The CDR3: CSVVVGAGPPTTNEQFF. The J gene is TRBJ2-1, the V gene TRBV29-1; the TRBD1 assignment by TCRdb is unverifiable without DNA. The CDR3 totals 17 residues. CDR1 is SQVTM, CDR2 ANQGSEA, per germline.